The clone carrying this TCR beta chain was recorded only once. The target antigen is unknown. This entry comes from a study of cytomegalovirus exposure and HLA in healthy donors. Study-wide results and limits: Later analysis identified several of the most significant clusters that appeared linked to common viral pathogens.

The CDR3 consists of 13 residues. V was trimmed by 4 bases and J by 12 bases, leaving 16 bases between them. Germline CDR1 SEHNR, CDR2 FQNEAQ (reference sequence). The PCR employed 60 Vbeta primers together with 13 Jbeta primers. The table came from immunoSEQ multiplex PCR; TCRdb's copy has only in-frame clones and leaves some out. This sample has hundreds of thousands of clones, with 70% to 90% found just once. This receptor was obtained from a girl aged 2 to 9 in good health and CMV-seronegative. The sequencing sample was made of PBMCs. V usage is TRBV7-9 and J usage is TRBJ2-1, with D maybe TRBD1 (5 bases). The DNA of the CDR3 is TGTGCCAGCAGCTCCCTGACCTCAGACAGGCAGTTCTTC. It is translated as CASSSLTSDRQFF.